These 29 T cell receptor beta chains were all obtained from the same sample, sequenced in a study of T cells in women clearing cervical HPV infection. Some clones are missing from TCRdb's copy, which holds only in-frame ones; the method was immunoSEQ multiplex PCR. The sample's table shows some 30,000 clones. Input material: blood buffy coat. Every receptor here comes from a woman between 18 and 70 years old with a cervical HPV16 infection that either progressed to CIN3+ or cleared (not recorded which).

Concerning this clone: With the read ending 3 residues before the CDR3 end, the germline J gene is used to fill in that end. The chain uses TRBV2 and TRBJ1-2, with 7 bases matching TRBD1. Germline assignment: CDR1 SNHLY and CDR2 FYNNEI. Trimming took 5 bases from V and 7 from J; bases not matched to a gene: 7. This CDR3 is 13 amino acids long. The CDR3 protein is CASSRQGGGGYTF. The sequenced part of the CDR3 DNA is TGTGCCAGCAGTAGACAGGGAGGGGGTGGC.

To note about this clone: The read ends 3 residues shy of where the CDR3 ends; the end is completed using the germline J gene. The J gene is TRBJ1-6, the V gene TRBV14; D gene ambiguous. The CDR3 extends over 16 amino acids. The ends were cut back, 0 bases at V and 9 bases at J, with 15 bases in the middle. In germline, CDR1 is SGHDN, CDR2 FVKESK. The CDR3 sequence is CASSQDSGAGSSPLHF. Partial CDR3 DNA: TGTGCCAGCAGCCAAGATTCGGGTGCTGGTAGTTCACCC.

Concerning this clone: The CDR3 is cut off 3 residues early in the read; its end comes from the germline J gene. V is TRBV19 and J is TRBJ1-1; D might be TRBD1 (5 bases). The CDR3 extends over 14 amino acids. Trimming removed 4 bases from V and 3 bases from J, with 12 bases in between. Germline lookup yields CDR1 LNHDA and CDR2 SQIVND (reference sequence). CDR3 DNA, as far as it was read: TGTGCCAGTAGTACCTTGGGGCAGCACACTGAA. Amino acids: CASSTLGQHTE. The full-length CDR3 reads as CASSTLGQHTEAFF.

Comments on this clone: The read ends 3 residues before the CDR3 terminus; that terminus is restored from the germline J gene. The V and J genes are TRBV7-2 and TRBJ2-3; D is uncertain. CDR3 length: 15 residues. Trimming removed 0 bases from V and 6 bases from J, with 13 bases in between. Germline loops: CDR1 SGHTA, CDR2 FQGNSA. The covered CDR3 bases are TGTGCCAGCAGCTTAGCCTCCAGCGAGTGGGATACG. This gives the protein CASSLASSEWDT. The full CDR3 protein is CASSLASSEWDTQYF.

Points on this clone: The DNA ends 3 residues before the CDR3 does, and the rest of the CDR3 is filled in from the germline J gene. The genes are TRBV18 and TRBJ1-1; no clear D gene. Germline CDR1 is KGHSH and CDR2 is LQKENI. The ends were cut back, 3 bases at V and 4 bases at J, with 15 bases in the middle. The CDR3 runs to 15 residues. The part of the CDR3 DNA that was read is TGTGCCAGCTCACCCAGCGGAGGAACAAGCACTGAA. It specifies CASSPSGGTSTE. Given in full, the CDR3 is CASSPSGGTSTEAFF.

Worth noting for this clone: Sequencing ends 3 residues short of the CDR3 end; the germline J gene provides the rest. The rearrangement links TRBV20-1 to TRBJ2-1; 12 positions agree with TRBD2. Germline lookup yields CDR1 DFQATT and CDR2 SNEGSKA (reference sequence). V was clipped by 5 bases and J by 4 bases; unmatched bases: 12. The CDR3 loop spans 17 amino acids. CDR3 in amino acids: CSAHQLAGGPGYNEQFF. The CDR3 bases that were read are TGCAGTGCTCATCAGCTAGCGGGGGGGCCGGGGTACAATGAG.

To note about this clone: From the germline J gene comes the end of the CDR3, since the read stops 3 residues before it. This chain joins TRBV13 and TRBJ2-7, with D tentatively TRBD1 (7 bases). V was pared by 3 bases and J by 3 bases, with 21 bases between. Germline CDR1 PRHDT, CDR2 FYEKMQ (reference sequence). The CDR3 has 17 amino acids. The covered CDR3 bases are TGTGCCAGCAGCTTTAGGAGGGGGCCCCGACTGGGCTACGAG. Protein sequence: CASSFRRGPRLGYE. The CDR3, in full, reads CASSFRRGPRLGYEQYF. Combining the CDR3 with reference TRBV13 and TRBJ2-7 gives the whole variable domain AAGVIQSPRHLIKEKRETATLKCYPIPRHDTVYWYQQGPGQDPQFLISFYEKMQSDKGSIPDRFSAQQFSDYHSELNMSSLELGDSALYFCASSFRRGPRLGYEQYFGPGTRLTVT.

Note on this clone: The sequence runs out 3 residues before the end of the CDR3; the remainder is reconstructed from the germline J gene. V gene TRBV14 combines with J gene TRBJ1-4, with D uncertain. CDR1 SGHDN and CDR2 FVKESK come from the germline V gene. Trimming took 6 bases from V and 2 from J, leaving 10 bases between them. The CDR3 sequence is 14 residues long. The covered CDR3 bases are TGTGCCAGCAGTCTCTCGGTGACTAATGAAAAA. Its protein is CASSLSVTNEK. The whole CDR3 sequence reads CASSLSVTNEKLFF.

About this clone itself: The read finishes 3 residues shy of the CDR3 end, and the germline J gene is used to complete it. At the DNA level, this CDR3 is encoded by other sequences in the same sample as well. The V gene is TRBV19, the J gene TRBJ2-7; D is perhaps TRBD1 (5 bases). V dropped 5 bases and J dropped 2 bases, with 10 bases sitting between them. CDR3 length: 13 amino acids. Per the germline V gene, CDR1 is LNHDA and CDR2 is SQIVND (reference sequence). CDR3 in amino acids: CASSGARPYEQYF. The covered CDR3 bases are TGTGCCAGTAGTGGGGCCAGACCCTACGAG.

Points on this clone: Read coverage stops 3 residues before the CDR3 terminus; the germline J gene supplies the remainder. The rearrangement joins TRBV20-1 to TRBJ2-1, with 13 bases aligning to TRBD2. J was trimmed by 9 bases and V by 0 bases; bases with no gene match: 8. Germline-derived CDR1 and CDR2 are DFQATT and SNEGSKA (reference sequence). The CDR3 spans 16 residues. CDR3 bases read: TGCAGTGCTAGAGATCTTGGGACTAGCGGGGATGTTGAG. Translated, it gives CSARDLGTSGDVE. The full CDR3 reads CSARDLGTSGDVEQFF.

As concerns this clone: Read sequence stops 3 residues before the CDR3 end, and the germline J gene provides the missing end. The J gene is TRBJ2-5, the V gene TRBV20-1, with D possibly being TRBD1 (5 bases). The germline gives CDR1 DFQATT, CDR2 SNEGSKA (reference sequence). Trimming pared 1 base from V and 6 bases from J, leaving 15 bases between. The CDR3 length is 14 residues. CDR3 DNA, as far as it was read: TGCAGTGCTAGAGGCCCCGACAGTCACCAGACC. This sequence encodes CSARGPDSHQT. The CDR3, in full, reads CSARGPDSHQTQYF.

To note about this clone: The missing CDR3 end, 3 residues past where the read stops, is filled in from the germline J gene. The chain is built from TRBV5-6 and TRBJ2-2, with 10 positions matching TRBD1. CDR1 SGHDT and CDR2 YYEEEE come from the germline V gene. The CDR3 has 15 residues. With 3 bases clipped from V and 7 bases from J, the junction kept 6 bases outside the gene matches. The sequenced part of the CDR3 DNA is TGTGCCAGCAGCTATGACAGGGGGCGTGTCGGGGAG. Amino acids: CASSYDRGRVGE. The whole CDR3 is CASSYDRGRVGELFF.

CDR3 sequence: CSARGIFNEQFF. The sequenced CDR3 bases are TGCAGTGCTAGGGGCATATTCAATGAG. This chain joins TRBV20-1 and TRBJ2-1; D remains ambiguous. The read stops 3 residues short of the end of the CDR3; the missing end is completed from the germline J gene. The CDR3 loop spans 12 amino acids. Germline CDR1 is DFQATT and CDR2 is SNEGSKA (reference sequence). With 3 bases removed from V and 6 bases from J, the gap between germline ends came to 9 bases.

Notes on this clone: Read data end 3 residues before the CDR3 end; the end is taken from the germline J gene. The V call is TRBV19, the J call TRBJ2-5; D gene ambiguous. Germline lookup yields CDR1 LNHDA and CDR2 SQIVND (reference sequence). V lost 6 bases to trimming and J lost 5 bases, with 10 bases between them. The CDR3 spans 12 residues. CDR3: CASSLLGETQYF. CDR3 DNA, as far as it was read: TGTGCCAGTAGCCTACTCGGGGAGACC. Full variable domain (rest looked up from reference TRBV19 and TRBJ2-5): DGGITQSPKYLFRKEGQNVTLSCEQNLNHDAMYWYRQDPGQGLRLIYYSQIVNDFQKGDIAEGYSVSREKKESFPLTVTSAQKNPTAFYLCASSLLGETQYFGPGTRLLVL.

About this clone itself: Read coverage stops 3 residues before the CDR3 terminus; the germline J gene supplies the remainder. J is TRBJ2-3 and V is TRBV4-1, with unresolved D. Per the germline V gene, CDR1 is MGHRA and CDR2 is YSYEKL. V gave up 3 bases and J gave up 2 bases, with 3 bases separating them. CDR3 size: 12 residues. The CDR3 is CASSHHTDTQYF. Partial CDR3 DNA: TGCGCCAGCAGCCATCACACAGATACG.

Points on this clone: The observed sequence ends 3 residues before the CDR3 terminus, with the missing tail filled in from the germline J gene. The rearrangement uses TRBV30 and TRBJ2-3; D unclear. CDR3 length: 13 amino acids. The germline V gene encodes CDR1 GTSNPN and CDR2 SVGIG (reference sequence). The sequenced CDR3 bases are TGTGCCTGGAGTGGGTATCCGGGTCAGCCG. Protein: CAWSGYPGQP. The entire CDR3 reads CAWSGYPGQPQYF.

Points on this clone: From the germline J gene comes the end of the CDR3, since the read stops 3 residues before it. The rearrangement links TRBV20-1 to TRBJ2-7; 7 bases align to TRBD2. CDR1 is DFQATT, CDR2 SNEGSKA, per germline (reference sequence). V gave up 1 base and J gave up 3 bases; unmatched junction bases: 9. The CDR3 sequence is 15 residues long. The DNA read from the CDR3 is TGCAGTGCTAGAGTCGGCGGGGGAGACTTCTACGAG. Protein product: CSARVGGGDFYE. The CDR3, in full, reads CSARVGGGDFYEQYF.

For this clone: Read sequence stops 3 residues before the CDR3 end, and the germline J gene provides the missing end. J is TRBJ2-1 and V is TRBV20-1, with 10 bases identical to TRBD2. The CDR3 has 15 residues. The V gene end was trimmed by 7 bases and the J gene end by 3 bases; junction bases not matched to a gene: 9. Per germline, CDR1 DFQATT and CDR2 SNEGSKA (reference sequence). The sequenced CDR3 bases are TGCAGTGGCCTAGCGGGGGAGTCTGTCTACAATGAG. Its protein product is CSGLAGESVYNE. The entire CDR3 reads CSGLAGESVYNEQFF.

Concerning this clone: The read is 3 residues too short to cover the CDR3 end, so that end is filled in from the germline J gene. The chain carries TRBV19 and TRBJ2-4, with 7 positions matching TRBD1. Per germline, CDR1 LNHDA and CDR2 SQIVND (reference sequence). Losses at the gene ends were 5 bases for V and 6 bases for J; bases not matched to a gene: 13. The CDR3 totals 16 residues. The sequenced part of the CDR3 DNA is TGTGCCAGTAGTTCTAGGAGAAGGACAGGACTAAACATT. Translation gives CASSSRRRTGLNI. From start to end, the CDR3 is CASSSRRRTGLNIQYF. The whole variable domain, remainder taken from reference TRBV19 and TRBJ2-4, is DGGITQSPKYLFRKEGQNVTLSCEQNLNHDAMYWYRQDPGQGLRLIYYSQIVNDFQKGDIAEGYSVSREKKESFPLTVTSAQKNPTAFYLCASSSRRRTGLNIQYFGAGTRLSVL.

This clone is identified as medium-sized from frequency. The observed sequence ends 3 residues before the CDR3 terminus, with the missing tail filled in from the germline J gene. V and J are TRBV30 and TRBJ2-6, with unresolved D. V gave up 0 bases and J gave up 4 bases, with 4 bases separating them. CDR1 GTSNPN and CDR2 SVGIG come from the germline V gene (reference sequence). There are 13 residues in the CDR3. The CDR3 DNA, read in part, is TGTGCCTGGAGTGTAGGGGGGGCCAACGTC. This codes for CAWSVGGANV. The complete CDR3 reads CAWSVGGANVLTF.

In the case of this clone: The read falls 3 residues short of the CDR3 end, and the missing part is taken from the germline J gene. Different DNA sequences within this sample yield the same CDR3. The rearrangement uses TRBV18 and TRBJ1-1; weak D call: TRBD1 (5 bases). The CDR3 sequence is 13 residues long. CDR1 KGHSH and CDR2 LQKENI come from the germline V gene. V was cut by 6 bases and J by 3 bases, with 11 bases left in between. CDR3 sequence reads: CASSPQGDTEAFF. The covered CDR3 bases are TGTGCCAGCTCTCCTCAGGGAGACACTGAA.

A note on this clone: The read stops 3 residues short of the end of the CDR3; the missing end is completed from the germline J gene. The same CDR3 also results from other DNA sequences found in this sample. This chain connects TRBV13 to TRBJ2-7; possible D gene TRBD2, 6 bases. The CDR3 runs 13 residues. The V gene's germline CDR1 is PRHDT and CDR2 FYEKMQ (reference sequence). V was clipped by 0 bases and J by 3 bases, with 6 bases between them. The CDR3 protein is CASSLGRGYEQYF. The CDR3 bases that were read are TGTGCCAGCAGCTTAGGGCGGGGCTACGAG.

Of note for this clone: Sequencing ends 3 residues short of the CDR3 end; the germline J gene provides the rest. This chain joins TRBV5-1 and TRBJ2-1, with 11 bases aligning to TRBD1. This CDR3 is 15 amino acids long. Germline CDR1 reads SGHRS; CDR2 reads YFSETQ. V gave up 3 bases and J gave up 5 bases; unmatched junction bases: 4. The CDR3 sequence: CASSSGTGGHNEQFF. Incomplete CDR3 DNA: TGCGCCAGCAGCTCAGGGACAGGGGGGCACAATGAG.

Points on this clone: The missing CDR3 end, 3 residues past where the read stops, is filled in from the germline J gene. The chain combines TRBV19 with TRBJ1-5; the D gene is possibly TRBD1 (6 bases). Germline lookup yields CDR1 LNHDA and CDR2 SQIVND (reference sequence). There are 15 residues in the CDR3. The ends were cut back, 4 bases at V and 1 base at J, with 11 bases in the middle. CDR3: CASSRPGQSNQPQHF. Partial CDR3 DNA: TGTGCCAGTAGTAGACCCGGACAGAGCAATCAGCCC.

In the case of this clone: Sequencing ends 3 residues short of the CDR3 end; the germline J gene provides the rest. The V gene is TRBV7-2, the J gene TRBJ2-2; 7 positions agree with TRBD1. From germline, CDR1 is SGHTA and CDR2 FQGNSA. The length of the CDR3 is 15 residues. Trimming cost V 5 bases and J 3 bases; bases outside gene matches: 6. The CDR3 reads CASSTDRSYTGELFF. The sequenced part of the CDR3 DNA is TGTGCCAGCAGCACGGACAGGAGTTACACCGGGGAG.

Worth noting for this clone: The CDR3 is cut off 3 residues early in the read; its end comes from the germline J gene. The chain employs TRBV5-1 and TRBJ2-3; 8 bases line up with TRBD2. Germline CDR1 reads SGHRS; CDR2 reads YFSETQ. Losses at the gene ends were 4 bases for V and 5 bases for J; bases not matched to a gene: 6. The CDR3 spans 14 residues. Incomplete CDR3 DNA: TGCGCCAGCAGCCAGGGACTAGTCATAGATACG. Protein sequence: CASSQGLVIDT. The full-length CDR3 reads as CASSQGLVIDTQYF.

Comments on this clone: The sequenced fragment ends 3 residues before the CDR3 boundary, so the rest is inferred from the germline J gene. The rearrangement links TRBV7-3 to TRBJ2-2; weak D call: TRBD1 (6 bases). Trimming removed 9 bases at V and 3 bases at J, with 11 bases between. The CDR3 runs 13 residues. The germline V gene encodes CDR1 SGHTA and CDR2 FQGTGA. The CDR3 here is CASRDTYTGELFF. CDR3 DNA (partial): TGTGCCAGTCGGGACACCTACACCGGGGAG.

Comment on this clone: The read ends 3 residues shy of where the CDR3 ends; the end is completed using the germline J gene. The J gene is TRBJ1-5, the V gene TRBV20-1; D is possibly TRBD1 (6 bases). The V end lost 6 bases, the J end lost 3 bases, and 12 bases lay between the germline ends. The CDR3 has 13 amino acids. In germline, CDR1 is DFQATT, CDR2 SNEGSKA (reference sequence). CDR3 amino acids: CSAFGQYNQPQHF. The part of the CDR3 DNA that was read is TGCAGTGCCTTCGGACAGTACAATCAGCCC.

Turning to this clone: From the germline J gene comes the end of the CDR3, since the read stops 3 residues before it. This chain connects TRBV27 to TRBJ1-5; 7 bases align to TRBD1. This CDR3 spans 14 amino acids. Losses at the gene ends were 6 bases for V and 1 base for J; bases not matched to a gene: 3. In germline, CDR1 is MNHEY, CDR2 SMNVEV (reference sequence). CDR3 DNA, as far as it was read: TGTGCCAGCAGCCCGACAGGGAGCAATCAGCCC. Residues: CASSPTGSNQP. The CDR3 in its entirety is CASSPTGSNQPQHF.